Following are 20 T cell receptor beta chains from one sample sequenced in a study of cytomegalovirus exposure and HLA in healthy donors. Primers for the PCR totalled 60 Vbeta and 13 Jbeta. The repertoire was sequenced with immunoSEQ multiplex PCR; TCRdb's copy has only in-frame clones and lacks some. Of about 200,000 clones in the sample, 79% were seen once. What was sequenced was PBMCs. The receptors were sampled from a woman in her twenties or thirties in good health and CMV-seropositive.

Regarding this clone: A read error may account for a junction end that differs from germline. Other DNA sequences within the sample encode an identical CDR3. The chain joins TRBV9 to TRBJ2-1, with 9 nucleotides matching TRBD2. The CDR3 spans 16 residues. Germline loops: CDR1 SGDLS, CDR2 YYNGEE. CDR3 region: CASSVASAGGPHEQFF. CDR3 DNA: TGTGCCAGCAGTGTAGCGTCTGCGGGAGGGCCCCATGAGCAGTTCTTC.

V is TRBV2 and J is TRBJ1-2; 8 nucleotides match TRBD1. The CDR3 is 14 residues long. J gave up 8 bases and V 10 bases, and 15 bases lay outside the gene matches. Germline V gives CDR1 SNHLY, CDR2 FYNNEI. CDR3 nucleotide sequence: TGTGCCATCACAGGGGGGACGGTGGCGGGAGGCTACACCTTC. Amino acid sequence: CAITGGTVAGGYTF.

The rearrangement links TRBV10-3 to TRBJ2-5; 11 bases fit TRBD1. With 4 bases clipped from V and 2 bases from J, the junction kept 9 bases outside the gene matches. The CDR3 runs to 17 residues. Germline CDR1 ENHRY, CDR2 SYGVKD. CDR3 DNA: TGTGCCATCAGTGGGACAGGGGGCATGAGAAGGCAAGAGACCCAGTACTTC. It codes for CAISGTGGMRRQETQYF.

The genes are TRBV7-9 and TRBJ1-2, with 9 bases fitting TRBD1. Germline CDR1 reads SEHNR; CDR2 reads FQNEAQ (reference sequence). V was clipped by 0 bases and J by 10 bases; unmatched bases: 3. The CDR3 is made up of 13 amino acids. CDR3 nucleotides: TGTGCCAGCAGCTTAGCTAGGGACAGGGACTACACCTTC. Translated, it gives CASSLARDRDYTF.

The chain employs TRBV4-1 and TRBJ2-3; the D gene is possibly TRBD2 (5 bases). Looked up from germline, CDR1 is MGHRA and CDR2 is YSYEKL. The CDR3 spans 15 residues. Trimming pared 4 bases from V and 2 bases from J, leaving 13 bases between. The CDR3 sequence is CASSRTPGVTDTQYF. The CDR3 DNA follows: TGCGCCAGCAGCCGGACTCCCGGGGTCACAGATACGCAGTATTTT.

This sequence joins TRBV4-3 and TRBJ1-6; no definite D call. The germline V and J ends were trimmed by 0 bases and 9 bases, with 15 bases remaining between them. Germline V lookup: CDR1 LGHNA, CDR2 YSLEER. The length of the CDR3 is 16 residues. The CDR3 DNA follows: TGCGCCAGCAGCCAAGATCTCTCAACCGGCGGTTCACCCCTCCACTTT. Translated: CASSQDLSTGGSPLHF.

This clone was detected a few times. The chain employs TRBV19 and TRBJ1-2, with a tentative D call TRBD1 (6 bases). With 9 bases removed from V and 8 bases from J, the gap between germline ends came to 16 bases. Germline V gene sequence: CDR1 LNHDA, CDR2 SQIVND (reference sequence). This CDR3 comprises 12 residues. Here the CDR3 reads CASSGQGSGYTF. CDR3 DNA: TGTGCCAGCTCGGGGCAGGGGAGCGGCTACACCTTC.

The chain couples TRBV11-2 to TRBJ2-1, with 8 nucleotides matching TRBD2. Trimming took 4 bases from V and 3 from J; bases not matched to a gene: 11. Germline V lookup: CDR1 SGHAT, CDR2 FQNNGV. The length of the CDR3 is 17 residues. The CDR3 DNA reads as TGTGCCAGCAGCTCGCGCGACGGGACTAGAAACTACAATGAGCAGTTCTTC. This translates into CASSSRDGTRNYNEQFF.

The chain couples TRBV30 to TRBJ2-1, with 7 bases aligning to TRBD1. The CDR3 loop spans 13 amino acids. Germline V gives CDR1 GTSNPN, CDR2 SVGIG (reference sequence). V lost 4 bases and J lost 5; bases outside the gene matches: 5. CDR3 sequence: CAWIGTANNEQFF. The DNA of the CDR3 is TGTGCCTGGATCGGGACAGCAAACAATGAGCAGTTCTTC.

The CDR3 bases are TGTGCCAGCAGCTTAGGGCTAGCGGGGGGTCCCCTTAGGGATGAGCAGTTCTTC. Translating gives CASSLGLAGGPLRDEQFF. The genes are TRBV13 and TRBJ2-1, with TRBD2 identical over 11 bases. Unmatched junction bases numbered 12, after V lost 0 bases and J lost 8 bases. This CDR3 has 18 residues. CDR1 is PRHDT and CDR2 is FYEKMQ in the germline V gene (reference sequence).

The gene calls are TRBV7-8 and TRBJ2-1; TRBD2 matches at 7 bases. Trimming took 1 base from V and 3 from J; bases not matched to a gene: 6. The germline gives CDR1 SGHVS, CDR2 FQNEAQ. The CDR3 covers 16 residues. CDR3 residues: CASSLGGAGDYNEQFF. The DNA of the CDR3 is TGTGCCAGCAGCTTAGGTGGGGCGGGAGACTACAATGAGCAGTTCTTC.

The chain combines TRBV2 with TRBJ1-2; D uncertain. Germline V gene data show CDR1 as SNHLY and CDR2 as FYNNEI. V was shortened by 4 bases and J by 5 bases, with 8 bases between the two germline ends. The CDR3 totals 12 residues. DNA of the CDR3: TGTGCCAGCAGTGTAGCAGAGTATGGCTACACCTTC. Translation gives CASSVAEYGYTF. The variable domain in full, with the rest retrieved from reference TRBV2 and TRBJ1-2, is EPEVTQTPSHQVTQMGQEVILRCVPISNHLYFYWYRQILGQKVEFLVSFYNNEISEKSEIFDDQFSVERPDGSNFTLKIRSTKLEDSAMYFCASSVAEYGYTFGSGTRLTVV.

As DNA, the CDR3 is TGTGCCAGCAGCCCCCGATGGGAGAACTATGGCTACACCTTC. Translating gives CASSPRWENYGYTF. This rearrangement joins TRBV7-2 to TRBJ1-2; D gene unclear. CDR3 size: 14 residues. Germline V CDR1 and CDR2: SGHTA, FQGNSA. V gave up 5 bases and J gave up 2 bases, with 12 bases separating them.

This chain joins TRBV7-8 and TRBJ2-5; D gene ambiguous. V was cut by 5 bases and J by 2 bases, with 12 bases left in between. This CDR3 region has 14 residues. Germline CDR1 SGHVS, CDR2 FQNEAQ. CDR3 in amino acids: CASSPRLSQETQYF. In DNA form, the CDR3 reads TGTGCCAGCAGCCCCCGGTTGTCACAAGAGACCCAGTACTTC.

The chain is built from TRBV5-1 and TRBJ1-2; 9 nucleotides agree with TRBD1. This CDR3 is 14 amino acids long. The V and J ends lost 4 bases and 5 bases, in that order; junction bases with no gene match: 6. The germline gives CDR1 SGHRS, CDR2 YFSETQ. The CDR3 DNA reads TGCGCCAGCAGCCGGGACAGGGTTGGTTATGGCTACACCTTC. Translated: CASSRDRVGYGYTF.

The CDR3 is CAISRTGESNQPQHF. CDR3 DNA: TGTGCCATCAGTAGGACAGGTGAGAGCAATCAGCCCCAGCATTTT. J is TRBJ1-5 and V is TRBV10-3; 7 nucleotides align to TRBD1. Trimming took 5 bases from V and 1 from J; bases not matched to a gene: 5. CDR1 and CDR2 from the germline V gene are ENHRY and SYGVKD. The CDR3 runs to 15 residues.

The V gene is TRBV5-1, the J gene TRBJ2-3; TRBD2 aligns across 7 bases. Trimming cost V 3 bases and J 10 bases; bases outside gene matches: 14. CDR1 is SGHRS, CDR2 YFSETQ, per germline. CDR3 length: 15 amino acids. CDR3 DNA: TGCGCCAGCAGCTCCGACCAGGACGGGAGGAGCTCGCAGTATTTT. This codes for CASSSDQDGRSSQYF.

This clone was found once. The chain uses TRBV20-1 and TRBJ1-2, with 7 positions matching TRBD1. The CDR3 sequence is 10 residues long. From germline, CDR1 is DFQATT and CDR2 SNEGSKA (reference sequence). Trimming removed 6 bases from V and 9 bases from J; junction bases left unmatched: 4. In nucleotides, the CDR3 is TGCAGTGCCCCGGACAGGCGCTACACCTTC. Its protein is CSAPDRRYTF.

This chain links TRBV6-5 with TRBJ1-1; D not certain. CDR3 length: 13 amino acids. Germline lookup yields CDR1 MNHEY and CDR2 SVGAGI. The V gene lost 2 bases and the J gene lost 0 bases, with 4 bases spanning the gap. The CDR3 sequence is CASSYQMNTEAFF. DNA for the CDR3: TGTGCCAGCAGTTACCAAATGAACACTGAAGCTTTCTTT.

The rearrangement uses TRBV5-6 and TRBJ2-6; 7 positions match TRBD1. Germline V gene lookup returns CDR1 SGHDT and CDR2 YYEEEE. The ends lost 4 bases at V and 0 bases at J; junction bases unmatched: 10. The CDR3 sequence is 18 residues long. CDR3 amino acids: CASSRPGQKNSGANVLTF. The CDR3 coding sequence is TGTGCCAGCAGCCGCCCGGGACAGAAGAACTCTGGGGCCAACGTCCTGACTTTC. The whole variable domain, remainder taken from reference TRBV5-6 and TRBJ2-6, is DAGVTQSPTHLIKTRGQQVTLRCSPKSGHDTVSWYQQALGQGPQFIFQYYEEEERQRGNFPDRFSGHQFPNYSSELNVNALLLGDSALYLCASSRPGQKNSGANVLTFGAGSRLTVL.